This TCR beta chain derives from a study of cytomegalovirus exposure and HLA in healthy donors. PCR employed 60 Vbeta and 13 Jbeta primers. Method: immunoSEQ multiplex PCR; TCRdb's copy keeps in-frame clones and lacks some. The table lists 160,000 or so clones, around 81% of them singletons. Germline V CDR1 and CDR2: SGDLS, YYNGEE. This CDR3 is built from 15 residues. V was cut by 2 bases and J by 4 bases, with 16 bases left in between. This clone was counted only a few times. Antigen specificity is unknown. Notes on the study in general: Among TCR beta chains, those listed as cytomegalovirus-associated numbered about 160. CMV serostatus stood as the only immune exposure information on hand.

The sample comprised PBMCs. The chain joins TRBV9 to TRBJ2-7, with D possibly TRBD2 on 5 matching bases. This receptor was obtained from a man aged 35-49 years in good health and CMV-seronegative. The CDR3 sequence is CASSVHPGIVYEQYF. In DNA, the CDR3 is TGTGCCAGCAGCGTCCATCCCGGGATCGTTTACGAGCAGTACTTC.